The rows below give T cell receptor beta chains drawn from one sample of a study of technical replicates of blood from a handful of donors. Libraries were prepared by immunoSEQ multiplex PCR; TCRdb keeps only in-frame clonotypes and omits some of them. Here the sample spans about 56,000 clones, about 95% being singletons. Material: PBMCs. These receptors originate from a human donor in good health. Some clones in this sample may be carry-over from other donors' samples. Each CDR3 is given with its conserved first and last residue. Each record gives: clone size, J gene, D gene, V gene, CDR3 DNA, CDR3 protein. A D gene is named only where the DNA matches it firmly. Not all rows give a size; the values are once, few, many and, for expanded clones, a class.

-,TRBJ2-5,-,TRBV5-6,TGTGCCAGCAGCTTGGCCCCGGAAGAGACCCAGTACTTC,CASSLAPEETQYF
-,TRBJ2-3,-,TRBV5-1,TGCGCCAGCAGCTCCGGGAACTTACAGGGTTCAGATACGCAGTATTTT,CASSSGNLQGSDTQYF
once,TRBJ2-3,TRBD1,TRBV7-2,TGTGCCAGCAGCGCCCGGGACAGGGCCACAGATACGCAGTATTTT,CASSARDRATDTQYF
-,TRBJ2-5,-,TRBV5-1,TGCGCCAGCAGCTTGAGCAGGCCCCAAGAGACCCAGTACTTC,CASSLSRPQETQYF
-,TRBJ2-7,-,TRBV4-3,TGCGCCAGCAGCCAAGATACAGGGACCTACGAGCAGTACTTC,CASSQDTGTYEQYF
-,TRBJ2-7,-,TRBV9,TGTGCCAGCAGCCCCACCGGGACACCCTTCTACGAGCAGTACTTC,CASSPTGTPFYEQYF
-,TRBJ1-5,TRBD1,TRBV2,TGTGCCAGCAGCGTTATACAGGGGAGAGCCCAGCATTTT,CASSVIQGRAQHF
-,TRBJ1-1,-,TRBV25-1,TGTGCCAGCACTGACCGACAGATGAACACTGAAGCTTTCTTT,CASTDRQMNTEAFF
-,TRBJ2-7,TRBD1,TRBV6-4,TGTGCCTCAACCGAAAGGGACAGGAAATACGAGCAGTACTTC,CASTERDRKYEQYF
once,TRBJ2-2,TRBD2,TRBV9,TGTGCCAGCAGCGTACTAGCGGATAACACCGGGGAGCTGTTTTTT,CASSVLADNTGELFF
once,TRBJ1-4,-,TRBV13,TGTGCCAGCAGCTCGAAGAGAGGTAATGAAAAACTGTTTTTT,CASSSKRGNEKLFF
-,TRBJ2-1,-,TRBV7-2,TGTGCCAGCAGCTTAGGGTCCCTGGAGAATGAGCAGTTCTTC,CASSLGSLENEQFF
-,TRBJ1-6,TRBD1,TRBV5-1,TGCGCCAGCAGCATCCAGACAGGGGAGCTTTCACCCCTCCACTTT,CASSIQTGELSPLHF
-,TRBJ1-4,TRBD1,TRBV4-1,TGCGCCAGCAGCCAAGGACAGGGGGCGGGTGAAAAACTGTTTTTT,CASSQGQGAGEKLFF
-,TRBJ2-7,TRBD2,TRBV4-2,TGTGCCAGCAGCCGAAACGGGAGGGCCTTGGAGGAGCAGTACTTC,CASSRNGRALEEQYF
-,TRBJ1-2,TRBD1,TRBV5-6,TGTGCCAGCAGCTTTTTTCTGGGACAGGTCAATGGCTACACCTTC,CASSFFLGQVNGYTF
-,TRBJ2-7,-,TRBV27,TGTGCCAGCAGCTATAACCAGGGCTACGAGCAGTACTTC,CASSYNQGYEQYF
-,TRBJ1-1,TRBD1,TRBV11-3,TGTGCCAGCAGCCACGGGACAGAAGGGACTGAAGCTTTCTTT,CASSHGTEGTEAFF
-,TRBJ2-1,TRBD2,TRBV19,TGTGCCAGTAGTATGGGGGGGGTAACCGCCTACAATGAGCAGTTCTTC,CASSMGGVTAYNEQFF
-,TRBJ2-7,TRBD1,TRBV10-3,TGTGCCATCAGTGAGTCGAGAGGGACAGCCTACGAGCAGTACTTC,CAISESRGTAYEQYF
once,TRBJ2-1,TRBD1,TRBV4-1,TGCGCCAGCAGAATCACAGGGGGCAATGAGCAGTTCTTC,CASRITGGNEQFF
-,TRBJ2-2,TRBD1,TRBV25-1,TGTGCCAGCAGTGACCCGACAGGGGCCACCGGGGAGCTGTTTTTT,CASSDPTGATGELFF
-,TRBJ2-1,TRBD2,TRBV10-3,TGTGCCATCAGCCCCTCGTCAGCGGGGGCCTTCAATGAGCAGTTCTTC,CAISPSSAGAFNEQFF
few,TRBJ2-5,-,TRBV5-4,TGTGCCAGCAGCTGGGAGTTAGAGACCCAGTACTTC,CASSWELETQYF
-,TRBJ1-6,-,TRBV4-1,TGCGCCAGCAGCCAAGACAGGGTCCTTTCACCCCTCCACTTT,CASSQDRVLSPLHF
-,TRBJ2-3,-,TRBV29-1,TGCAGCGGCAGGATGGGTTTGGGCACAGATACGCAGTATTTT,CSGRMGLGTDTQYF
-,TRBJ1-4,-,TRBV25-1,TGTGCCAGCAGTGAACCGGGGTCTAATGAAAAACTGTTTTTT,CASSEPGSNEKLFF
-,TRBJ2-5,-,TRBV21-1,TGTGCCAGCAGTACTGTGACCCAGTACTTC,CASSTVTQYF
-,TRBJ2-3,-,TRBV15,TGTGCCACCAGCAGAGGTCTCCAGAGACCAGGGGGGTCTACGCAGTATTTT,CATSRGLQRPGGSTQYF
-,TRBJ1-4,TRBD1,TRBV7-9,TGTGCCAGCAGCCCCCCGGACAGGGAAAGTGAAAAACTGTTTTTT,CASSPPDRESEKLFF
once,TRBJ2-7,TRBD2,TRBV27,TGTGCCAGCGGAGCGGGACCCTCCTACGAGCAGTACTTC,CASGAGPSYEQYF
-,TRBJ2-3,TRBD2,TRBV11-1,TGTGCCAGCAGCACGGGGGGGGTACGCACAGATACGCAGTATTTT,CASSTGGVRTDTQYF
-,TRBJ1-3,-,TRBV4-3,TGCGCCAGCAGCCTCCGGGCGGGGGAGGGTGGAAACACCATATATTTT,CASSLRAGEGGNTIYF
once,TRBJ2-2,-,TRBV7-6,TGTGCCAGCAGCTTAGCAGTGCGAGGGAACACCGGGGAGCTGTTTTTT,CASSLAVRGNTGELFF
-,TRBJ2-1,TRBD1,TRBV29-1,TGCAGCGTTGAAGGTACCGGGACAGGGGCCAATGAGCAGTTCTTC,CSVEGTGTGANEQFF
-,TRBJ1-4,-,TRBV6-4,TGTGCCAGCACTGAAATGAGAAATGAAAAACTGTTTTTT,CASTEMRNEKLFF
-,TRBJ2-1,-,TRBV5-6,TGTGCCAGCAGCTCGGGTGGAGGGCTTGGGCAAAGTTACAATGAGCAGTTCTTC,CASSSGGGLGQSYNEQFF
-,TRBJ2-6,-,TRBV27,TGTGCCAGCAGTTTTTACAGTTTTCCCTCTGGGGCCAACGTCCTGACTTTC,CASSFYSFPSGANVLTF
-,TRBJ2-7,TRBD2,TRBV11-2,TGTGCCAGCAGCCTCGCGGGGGGACTAGCGGGGGTACGGTACGAGCAGTACTTC,CASSLAGGLAGVRYEQYF
-,TRBJ1-3,-,TRBV5-6,TGTGCCAGCAGCGACAGACTTGACTCTGGAAACACCATATATTTT,CASSDRLDSGNTIYF
-,TRBJ1-2,-,TRBV11-3,TGTGCCAGCAGCAGCCCCAGGGAACCGGATGGCTACACCTTC,CASSSPREPDGYTF